The following is a T cell receptor (beta chain) sequence with its context. What this receptor recognizes is not known. No base qualities exist here, and no much larger clone lies one base off it. The cohort consisted of some 670 healthy bone marrow donors. At the time of sampling, every cohort member was nominally healthy, though immune exposures that went unrecorded were likely present. The donor tested CMV seronegative, placing the donor among the 350 or so seronegative members of the cohort. Every donor gave a peripheral blood sample, and the peripheral blood mononuclear cells from that sample were used for TCR beta sequencing. The Qiagen DNeasy Blood Extraction Kit was used to extract genomic DNA from the blood cell samples. Library prep was done by the immunoSEQ multiplex PCR assay. A mixture of 60 forward primers for TCR Vbeta segments and 13 reverse primers for TCR Jbeta segments was used in the multiplex PCR. The CDR3 region of rearranged TCR beta genes was amplified from genomic DNA by a multiplex PCR assay. On the Illumina HiSeq System, the amplified TCR beta libraries were sequenced as 87-base-pair reads. The study's processing was this. Across the roughly 700 repertoires, a later analysis counted roughly 77 million unique TCR beta chains, roughly 11 million of which were shared by at least two donors. Raw reads were error-corrected and collapsed into unique sequences with a nearest-neighbor algorithm that merged closely related sequences to remove PCR and sequencing errors. Alignment of CDR3 sequences to IMGT reference sequences was used to assign V, D and J gene segments. For a sequence to be retained, a match of at least six nucleotides was required to both a V gene segment and a J gene segment. Rearrangements were called productive when the CDR3 lacked stop codons and stayed in frame with V and J; all others were non-productive. CDR3 was defined by IMGT convention, running from the second conserved V-encoded cysteine to the conserved J-encoded phenylalanine. The earlier analysis of about 590 of the donors excluded sequences that lacked an unambiguous match to a single V gene segment. In an earlier analysis of 587 of the donors, V segments were called functional above 56.7% productive rearrangements and were called segregating when the between-donor standard deviation exceeded 5%. A statistical classification framework was built to diagnose cytomegalovirus status from the catalog of TCR beta chain sequences. A later analysis assigned V and J genes by comparing TCR nucleotide sequences with IMGT/GENE-DB human TR gene sequences. A later analysis assigned CDR3 sequences and most-parsimonious VDJ recombination scenarios with the TCRdist pipeline. In a later analysis, each TCR beta chain was defined by its CDR3 amino acid sequence together with its V-gene family, and reads without a unique V-gene family were excluded. As a way to deal with suspected cross-contamination and a sequencing artifact, a later analysis dropped under 600 nucleotide sequences that were highly shared and had low generation probability. For each public chain, a later analysis derived a clonal expansion index from normalized ranks of inferred template counts within each repertoire. A later analysis computed generation probabilities with a VDJ recombination model fitted to out-of-frame rearrangements, and checked the results against IGoR. In a later analysis, hypergeometric tests were used to score TCR-TCR, TCR-HLA and TCR-CMV co-occurrence, with a repertoire-size bias correction applied to TCR pairs. In a later analysis, false discovery rates were estimated by permuting HLA or CMV assignments 20 times. In a later analysis, co-occurring TCRs were grouped using DBSCAN, with TCRdist sequence similarity added in when clustering inside HLA-allele-positive subsets. Repertoires with fewer than 30,000 or more than 120,000 public chains were left out of co-occurrence clustering, as were roughly five repertoires with anomalous nucleotide sharing. Here the immuneACCESS table is served through TCRdb, limited to in-frame sequences with V and J called. Missing clones are a known gap in these copies; in checked studies unresolved V genes cover under half, and the rest lacks a known reason. That table furnishes V, J and clone size, whereas the DNA furnished D and trimming. Across this sample there are about 73,000 clones, with 75% seen only once. The top ten clonotypes cover around 12% of the sample.

Per the germline V gene (reference sequence), SGHKS is the CDR1 and YYEKEE is the CDR2. There are 13 amino acids in the CDR3, from cysteine to phenylalanine inclusive. Just CDR3 DNA is preserved here, 39 bases in frame from base 1. Deletion took 7 bases off V and 3 bases off J, with a span of 13 bases between the germline ends. This entry comes from a study of cytomegalovirus exposure and HLA in healthy donors (dated by TCRdb to 2015 to 2018). Background for the entire study: According to an earlier analysis of a few hundred of the donors, 200 million or so T cells yielded some 120 million unique TCR beta sequences and 276 Gb of sequence data. Approximately 310 gigabases of sequencing data and 78 million or so unique TCR sequences were included in an early release covering under 650 HLA-typed donors. The genetic ancestry cluster associated with self-reported Caucasian donors included 81% of the roughly 410 genotyped donors. The aim of the study was to test whether cataloging public T cell receptors could identify signatures of past pathogen exposure. The T cell repertoires of 666 subjects were profiled by immunosequencing and related to cytomegalovirus serostatus. A separate validation cohort of some 130 different subjects was used in addition to the approximately 700-subject first cohort. To predict cytomegalovirus infection status, the study brought together high-throughput TCR immunosequencing, statistical association of individual TCRs with disease status, and machine learning. A later analysis re-examined previously published TCR beta repertoires from just over 650 donors and added high-resolution HLA genotyping to investigate patterns of TCR occurrence. Rather than drawing on any new phenotypic data, the later analysis identified candidate immune exposures from TCR beta sequences and the way those sequences occurred across donors. An earlier analysis of around 640 of the donors used high-throughput TCR beta sequencing to judge whether each TCR beta V gene segment behaved as functional or pseudogenic. Donor age, sex, ethnicity and CMV serostatus were compiled alongside the repertoire data. A later genetic analysis used genome-wide SNP genotypes for about 55% of the 666 donors, treating that subset as a discovery cohort. All discovery cohort repertoires had been generated using a single sequencing platform. HLA typing covered class I and class II loci at four-digit resolution. The number of typed donors differed by locus: roughly 620-640 for A, B, C, DRB1 and DQB1; some 500 for DQA1; 606 for DPA1; and roughly 450 for DPB1. Roughly five DR-DQ haplotypes were handled as single units for association and clustering, since linkage in the cohort was strong. Across 300 to 500 genotyped donors of the cohort, an average of about 200,000 unique TCR beta nucleotide sequences per donor were sequenced, and approximately 17% of those sequences were non-productive. The research as a whole found: Because the 87-base-pair reads could not distinguish some IMGT-functional V segments, including TRBV6-2 and TRBV6-3, those segments were excluded. The classifier was reported to diagnose cytomegalovirus status with high specificity and sensitivity in both the original and validation cohorts. In this cohort, only TCR beta chains were sequenced, and detectable features were limited by the absence of alpha or paired-chain data. Because HLA typing was unavailable for some donors at each locus, only the typed subset was used in association tests. In the study, some 180 TCR beta chains were listed as associated with cytomegalovirus. Specific HLA alleles were associated with over 15,000 TCR beta sequences at a false discovery rate of 0.05 in a later analysis. Three of the identified cytomegalovirus-associated TCR beta chains were confirmed in vitro to be specific for cytomegalovirus antigens. A cluster of highly shared sequence variants was judged likely to be a technical artifact of the sequencing pipeline. The authors suggested that the approach could potentially be extended to other disease states and immunological phenotypes. Linkage disequilibrium might explain the correlated functional status among segregating V segments, but an unknown experimental factor could not be ruled out. CMV serostatus was the only immune exposure information available for the cohort. When HLA alleles, especially DR and DQ, strongly co-occurred, TCR associations were difficult to assign to individual alleles. A later genetic analysis associated a missense DCLRE1C variant with V-gene and J-gene trimming of TCR beta chains, and an independent cohort replicated the association. In a later analysis, most CMV-associated TCR beta chains were found to appear HLA-restricted, with HLA associations seemingly driven largely by CMV exposure. A later analysis reported that several top co-occurrence clusters appeared linked to parvovirus B19, influenza, CMV and Epstein-Barr virus. In a later analysis, HLA-associated TCR beta chains showed more clonal expansion and lower generation probabilities than non-associated chains that were equally common. In a later genetic analysis, fewer N-insertions in productive TCRs were reported among donors in an Asian-associated ancestry cluster than the 666-donor mean. Broadly in line with IMGT annotations, most TCR beta V segments showed up in productive rearrangements about 87% or about 30% of the time in an earlier analysis of about 500 of the donors. Across donors, most TCR sequences were observed very rarely, whereas some public TCRs were present in many individuals. Sequencing depth was assumed to be roughly uniform across donors in the presence/absence analyses, though that assumption may not hold. A further reported finding was that TCR beta sequences accurately predicted the HLA-A and HLA-B alleles for most subjects in the first cohort. According to a later analysis, TCR association rates differed among HLA loci, with DRB1 alleles showing the most associated TCRs and HLA-C alleles showing the fewest. Some 16 rarely observed V segments, including chromosome 9 orphons, were excluded from the earlier analysis of almost 600 of the donors because counts were too low.

The source of this sequence is a man aged 65-85 years in good health and CMV-seronegative. The chain uses TRBV5-5 and TRBJ1-1; the D gene is not confidently resolved. The sequenced sample was PBMCs. The CDR3 region has the sequence CASEGSTYTEAFF. The nucleotides are TGTGCCAGCGAGGGTTCCACGTACACTGAAGCTTTCTTT.